This TCR beta chain comes out of a study of blood T cell repertoires in COVID-19. About the research overall: Sites across the United States, Italy and Spain contributed samples from acute and convalescent COVID-19.

The CDR3 extends over 13 amino acids. CDR1 GTSNPN and CDR2 SVGIG come from the germline V gene (reference sequence). The J segment lost 5 bases and the V segment lost 1 base, leaving 1 base of the junction unmatched. Authors' methods: Amplification of reference gene primers was used by the study to estimate nucleated cell counts. Data came from immunoSEQ multiplex PCR; TCRdb stores just in-frame clones and leaves some out. V, J and clone size were drawn from that table, and D and trimming were deduced from the DNA. The sample lists some 300,000 clones; around nine tenths were seen once. V is TRBV30 and J is TRBJ1-5; 8 nucleotides match TRBD1. The clonotype comes from a man between 65 and 85 years old with acute or convalescent COVID-19. Sequences were obtained from peripheral blood. This CDR3 is CAWSGQGYQPQHF. CDR3 coding DNA: TGTGCCTGGAGTGGACAGGGGTATCAGCCCCAGCATTTT.